These 11 T cell receptor beta chains were all obtained from the same sample, sequenced in a study of T cell repertoires in aging, cancer and after chemotherapy (dated by TCRdb to between 2018 and 2020). TCR beta rearrangements were amplified from genomic DNA isolated from peripheral blood, not from sorted cells or RNA. Sequencing was performed on an Illumina MiSeq. Rearranged TRB sequences spanning V, D and J segments were amplified in a multiplex touch-down PCR with a mixed TRB-A/B primer pool. In TCRdb, the public reads were trimmed at Q25 with fastp and aligned with MiXCR, with productive beta chains retained. Rows are combined by CDR3 protein, so each entry shows the most common genes and DNA. This sample lists approximately 1,600 distinct CDR3 sequences; 20% to 30% were detected once. Approximately 10% of the sample is held by the ten biggest clonotypes. Sequencing input: blood. These receptors all come from a human donor with a solid tumor.

This sequence joins TRBV20-1 and TRBJ2-1; D may be TRBD1 (6 bases). Trimming shortened V by 0 bases and J by 9 bases, and 9 bases separated the two germline ends. Germline-derived CDR1 and CDR2 are DFQATT and SNEGSKA (reference sequence). The CDR3 is 12 residues long. DNA of the CDR3: TGCAGTGCTAGAGAACAGGGTACTGAGCAGTTCTTC. Translated: CSAREQGTEQFF.

This chain connects TRBV6-1 to TRBJ1-1; TRBD1 matches 7 bases. V was clipped by 6 bases and J by 1 base; unmatched bases: 2. Germline CDR1 is MNHNS and CDR2 is SASEGT. CDR3 length: 13 amino acids. CDR3 bases: TGTGCCAGCAGGGGACAGCCGAACACTGAAGCTTTCTTT. Translated: CASRGQPNTEAFF.

This clonotype showed up just a few times. This chain uses TRBV7-9 with TRBJ2-7, with D hard to call. Germline V gives CDR1 SEHNR, CDR2 FQNEAQ (reference sequence). The CDR3 totals 11 residues. Trimming shortened V by 0 bases and J by 7 bases, and 4 bases separated the two germline ends. The CDR3: CASSLAWEQYF. CDR3 DNA sequence: TGTGCCAGCAGCTTAGCTTGGGAGCAGTACTTC.

This clonotype is deemed large. The chain employs TRBV19 and TRBJ2-7; TRBD2 aligns across 7 bases. Germline assignment: CDR1 LNHDA and CDR2 SQIVND (reference sequence). V lost 9 bases and J lost 1; bases outside the gene matches: 9. The CDR3 has 14 amino acids. The CDR3 region is CASKRTGGSYEQYF. The CDR3 DNA follows: TGTGCCAGCAAACGAACCGGGGGGTCCTACGAGCAGTACTTC.

The chain links TRBV13 to TRBJ1-6; unclear D gene. Trimming took 5 bases from V and 0 from J, leaving 17 bases between them. The germline V gene encodes CDR1 PRHDT and CDR2 FYEKMQ (reference sequence). This CDR3 is 18 amino acids long. CDR3 in amino acids: CASSVDRGGFSYNSPLHF. CDR3 in DNA: TGTGCCAGCAGCGTAGATCGGGGAGGGTTCTCCTATAATTCACCCCTCCACTTT.

This clonotype was observed a single time. The chain combines TRBV20-1 with TRBJ1-2; unclear D gene. The V end was cut by 0 bases, the J end by 3 bases, with 8 bases between. Looked up from germline, CDR1 is DFQATT and CDR2 is SNEGSKA (reference sequence). The CDR3 spans 13 residues. CDR3 DNA sequence: TGCAGTGCTAGAGACCCCTTGGACTATGGCTACACCTTC. Translation: CSARDPLDYGYTF.

This clonotype is medium-sized (0.01 to 0.1%). J is TRBJ2-7 and V is TRBV20-1; no reliable D call. V was clipped by 0 bases and J by 2 bases, with 14 bases between them. Germline loops: CDR1 DFQATT, CDR2 SNEGSKA (reference sequence). This CDR3 comprises 15 residues. The CDR3 here is CSARDRRQQTYEQYF. DNA for the CDR3: TGCAGTGCTAGAGATAGGCGGCAGCAAACCTACGAGCAGTACTTC.

This clonotype has only a few counts. The chain employs TRBV7-9 and TRBJ2-3; the match to TRBD1 covers 8 bases. Per the germline V gene, CDR1 is SEHNR and CDR2 is FQNEAQ (reference sequence). This CDR3 is built from 16 residues. The V and J ends lost 1 base and 9 bases, in that order; junction bases with no gene match: 12. The DNA of the CDR3 is TGTGCCAGCAGCTTAGGGGGACAGGTCCTCTCCCCAACGCAGTATTTT. The encoded protein is CASSLGGQVLSPTQYF.

The chain employs TRBV5-1 and TRBJ1-6, with D possibly matching TRBD1 (5 bases). The CDR3 consists of 15 residues. The V gene's germline CDR1 is SGHRS and CDR2 YFSETQ. V lost 4 bases, J lost 6 bases, and 14 bases lay in between. CDR3 coding DNA: TGCGCCAGCAGCACGGCAGGGATTAGTAATTCACCCCTCCACTTT. This codes for CASSTAGISNSPLHF. Full variable domain (rest looked up from reference TRBV5-1 and TRBJ1-6): KAGVTQTPRYLIKTRGQQVTLSCSPISGHRSVSWYQQTPGQGLQFLFEYFSETQRNKGNFPGRFSGRQFSNSRSEMNVSTLELGDSALYLCASSTAGISNSPLHFGNGTRLTVT.

The genes are TRBV5-1 and TRBJ1-1; D ambiguous. Germline V CDR1 and CDR2: SGHRS, YFSETQ. This CDR3 is built from 12 residues. V was clipped by 2 bases and J by 5 bases, with 7 bases between them. The CDR3 DNA reads TGCGCCAGCAGCTTAGGCTGGACTGAAGCTTTCTTT. Amino acid sequence: CASSLGWTEAFF.

By sample fraction, this clonotype is medium-sized. The chain is built from TRBV5-6 and TRBJ1-1, with D tentatively TRBD1 (5 bases). CDR1 and CDR2 (germline): SGHDT, YYEEEE. V was shortened by 5 bases and J by 7 bases, with 12 bases between the two germline ends. This CDR3 is 12 amino acids long. DNA of the CDR3: TGTGCCAGCAGACGAGGGGTCAGTGAAGCTTTCTTT. Translated, it gives CASRRGVSEAFF.